The clone carrying this TCR beta chain was seen ten or more times. TCRdb redid the calling of the 5' RACE reads with MiXCR, one entry per CDR3 protein. This table holds roughly 34,000 distinct CDR3 sequences, about 7.9% found once. Time point of the sample: blood at routine non-recurrence follow-up after resection. Whole RNA, which was extracted from tumor, nontumor lung tissue or frozen PBMC, was sequenced without any cell sorting. Germline assignment: CDR1 WNHNN and CDR2 SYGVQD (reference sequence). There are 14 residues in the CDR3. V dropped 5 bases and J dropped 1 base, with 11 bases sitting between them. The record originates from a study of spatial heterogeneity in lung cancer. Study-wide context: Median follow-up for sequenced PBMC samples was two to three years after resection, when such samples existed.

The chain carries TRBV10-1 and TRBJ2-5; possibly TRBD1 for D (5 bases). This clonotype originated in a male donor with early-stage non-small cell lung cancer. This specimen consisted of PBMCs, obtained at follow-up. The CDR3 nucleotides read TGCGCCAGCAGTTCCGGACAAGTCCAAGAGACCCAGTACTTC. Translating gives CASSSGQVQETQYF.